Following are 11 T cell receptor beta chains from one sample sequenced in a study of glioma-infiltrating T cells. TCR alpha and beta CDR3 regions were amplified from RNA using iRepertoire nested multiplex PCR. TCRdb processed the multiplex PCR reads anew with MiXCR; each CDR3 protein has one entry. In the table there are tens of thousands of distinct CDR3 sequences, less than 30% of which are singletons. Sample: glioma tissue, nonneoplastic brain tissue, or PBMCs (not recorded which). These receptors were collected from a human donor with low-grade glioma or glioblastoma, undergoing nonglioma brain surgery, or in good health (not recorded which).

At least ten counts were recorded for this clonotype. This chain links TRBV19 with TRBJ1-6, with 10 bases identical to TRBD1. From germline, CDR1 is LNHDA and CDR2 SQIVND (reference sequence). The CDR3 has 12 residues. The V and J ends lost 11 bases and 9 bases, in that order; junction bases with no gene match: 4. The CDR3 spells CASRDRGSPLHF. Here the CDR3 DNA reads TGTGCCTCCCGGGACAGGGGTTCACCCCTCCACTTT.

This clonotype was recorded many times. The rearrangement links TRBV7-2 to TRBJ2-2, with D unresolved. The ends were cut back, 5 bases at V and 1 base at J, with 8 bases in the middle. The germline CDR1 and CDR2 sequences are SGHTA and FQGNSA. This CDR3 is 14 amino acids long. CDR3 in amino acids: CASSRSLNTGELFF. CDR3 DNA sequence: TGTGCCAGCAGCCGAAGTTTGAACACCGGGGAGCTGTTTTTT. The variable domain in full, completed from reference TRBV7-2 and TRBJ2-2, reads GAGVSQSPSNKVTEKGKDVELRCDPISGHTALYWYRQSLGQGLEFLIYFQGNSAPDKSGLPSDRFSAERTGGSVSTLTIQRTQQEDSAVYLCASSRSLNTGELFFGEGSRLTVL.

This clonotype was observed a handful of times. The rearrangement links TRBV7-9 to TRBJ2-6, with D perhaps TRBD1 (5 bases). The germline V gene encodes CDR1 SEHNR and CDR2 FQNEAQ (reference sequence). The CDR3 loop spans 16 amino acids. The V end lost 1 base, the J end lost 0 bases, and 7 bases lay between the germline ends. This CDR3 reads CASSLDGHSGANVLTF. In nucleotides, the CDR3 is TGTGCCAGCAGCTTAGACGGACACTCTGGGGCCAACGTCCTGACTTTC.

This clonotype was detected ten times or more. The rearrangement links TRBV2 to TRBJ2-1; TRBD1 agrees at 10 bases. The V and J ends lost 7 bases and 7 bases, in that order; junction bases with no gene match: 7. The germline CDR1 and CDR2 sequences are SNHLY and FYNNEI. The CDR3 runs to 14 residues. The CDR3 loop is CASTGTGVENEQFF. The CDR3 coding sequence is TGTGCCAGCACCGGGACAGGGGTCGAGAATGAGCAGTTCTTC.

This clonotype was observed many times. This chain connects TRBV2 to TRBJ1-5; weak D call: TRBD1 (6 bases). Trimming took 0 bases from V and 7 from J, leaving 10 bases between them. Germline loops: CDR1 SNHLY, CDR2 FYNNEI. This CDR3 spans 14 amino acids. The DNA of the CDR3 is TGTGCCAGCAGTGAAGCGAGGGACACCCAGCCCCAGCATTTT. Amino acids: CASSEARDTQPQHF.

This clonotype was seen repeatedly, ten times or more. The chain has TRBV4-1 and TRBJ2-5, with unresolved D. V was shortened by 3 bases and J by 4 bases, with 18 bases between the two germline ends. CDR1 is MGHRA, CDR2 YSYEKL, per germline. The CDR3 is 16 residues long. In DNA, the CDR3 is TGCGCCAGCAGCCAGATCCCTCAACAACTCGGAGAGACCCAGTACTTC. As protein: CASSQIPQQLGETQYF.

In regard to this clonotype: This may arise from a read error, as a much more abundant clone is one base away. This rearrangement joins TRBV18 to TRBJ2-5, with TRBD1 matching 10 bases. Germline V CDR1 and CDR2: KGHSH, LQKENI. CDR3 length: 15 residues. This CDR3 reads CTSSPQTGGVETQYF. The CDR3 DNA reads TGTACCAGCTCACCGCAGACAGGGGGCGTAGAGACCCAGTACTTC.

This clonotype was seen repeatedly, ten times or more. The DNA of the CDR3 is TGTGCCAGCAGCTTAGCTCCAACAGGAGATACGCAGTATTTT. Protein product: CASSLAPTGDTQYF. This chain links TRBV7-9 with TRBJ2-3, with D tentatively TRBD1 (5 bases). This CDR3 has 14 amino acids. Germline lookup yields CDR1 SEHNR and CDR2 FQNEAQ (reference sequence). V gave up 0 bases and J gave up 5 bases, with 9 bases separating them.

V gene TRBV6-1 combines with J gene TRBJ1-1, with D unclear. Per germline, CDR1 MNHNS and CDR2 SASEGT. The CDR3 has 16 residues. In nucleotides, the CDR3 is TGTGGCAGTGCGAAGCGACTAGATCTAATGAACACTGAAGCTTTCTTT. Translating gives CGSAKRLDLMNTEAFF.

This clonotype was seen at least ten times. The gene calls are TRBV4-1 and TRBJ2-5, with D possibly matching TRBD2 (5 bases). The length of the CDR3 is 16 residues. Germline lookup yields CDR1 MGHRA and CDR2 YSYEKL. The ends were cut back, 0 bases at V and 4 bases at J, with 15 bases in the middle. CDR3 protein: CASSQDGSSRGETQYF. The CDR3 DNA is TGCGCCAGCAGCCAAGATGGGTCTAGCCGAGGAGAGACCCAGTACTTC.

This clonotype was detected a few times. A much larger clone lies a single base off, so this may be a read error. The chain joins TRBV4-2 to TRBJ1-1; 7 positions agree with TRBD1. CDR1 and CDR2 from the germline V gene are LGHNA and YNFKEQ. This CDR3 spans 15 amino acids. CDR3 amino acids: CASSHAGTANAEAFF. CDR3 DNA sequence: TGTGCCAGCAGCCATGCCGGGACAGCGAACGCTGAAGCTTTCTTT.